This T cell receptor beta chain stems from a study of blood T cell repertoires in COVID-19. Study background: Samples of COVID-19 (acute and convalescent) were obtained from the United States, Italy and Spain. T cells, B-cell-depleted T cells, or PBMCs provided the cDNA or gDNA that served as material.

Measured with immunoSEQ multiplex PCR; TCRdb has only the in-frame clones, and not every one. The sample holds under 300,000 clones, 88% seen once. This clone was found once. The CDR3 length is 20 residues. The ends lost 0 bases at V and 3 bases at J; junction bases unmatched: 11. Germline values: CDR1 LNHNV, CDR2 YYDKDF (reference sequence). This rearrangement joins TRBV15 to TRBJ2-2, with 12 bases fitting TRBD2. The specimen was peripheral blood. The receptor's source is a woman aged 40 to 50 who had recovered from COVID-19. The CDR3 nucleotides are TGTGCCACCAGCAGAGATCCGTCTAGCGGGAGGGCCTTGTACACCGGGGAGCTGTTTTTT. It encodes CATSRDPSSGRALYTGELFF. Filled out from reference TRBV15 and TRBJ2-2, the complete variable domain reads DAMVIQNPRYQVTQFGKPVTLSCSQTLNHNVMYWYQQKSSQAPKLLFHYYDKDFNNEADTPDNFQSRRPNTSFCFLDIRSPGLGDTAMYLCATSRDPSSGRALYTGELFFGEGSRLTVL.